A single sample is the source of the 23 T cell receptor beta chains below, sequenced in a study of control samples from healthy donors and cancer patients. Generated by immunoSEQ multiplex PCR, the TCRdb table keeps only in-frame clones and is missing some. The data contain 80,000 or so clones, roughly 89% of them singletons. Material: blood. All receptors come from a man aged 50 to 60 in good health.

The rearrangement links TRBV18 to TRBJ1-3; 9 positions agree with TRBD1. V lost 7 bases and J lost 5; bases outside the gene matches: 6. The CDR3 runs to 14 residues. The germline gives CDR1 KGHSH, CDR2 LQKENI. CDR3 nucleotide sequence: TGTGCCAGCTGGACGGGACAGGGAAGAAACACCATATATTTT. Amino acids: CASWTGQGRNTIYF.

The chain carries TRBV14 and TRBJ1-6; D is uncertain. The length of the CDR3 is 12 residues. CDR1 and CDR2 (germline): SGHDN, FVKESK. V was trimmed by 3 bases and J by 5 bases, leaving 2 bases between them. The CDR3 DNA is TGTGCCAGCAGCCACCATAATTCACCCCTCCACTTT. This sequence encodes CASSHHNSPLHF.

V is TRBV19 and J is TRBJ2-4, with a possible D match to TRBD2 (6 bases). V was clipped by 5 bases and J by 0 bases, with 8 bases between them. This CDR3 is 14 amino acids long. The germline V gene encodes CDR1 LNHDA and CDR2 SQIVND (reference sequence). This chain's CDR3 is CASSAGLAKNIQYF. The CDR3 DNA reads as TGTGCCAGTAGTGCGGGGTTAGCCAAAAACATTCAGTACTTC.

J is TRBJ1-1 and V is TRBV3-1 (or the pseudogene TRBV3-2), with D possibly being TRBD1 (5 bases). Germline lookup yields CDR1 LGHDT and CDR2 YNNKEL (reference sequence). CDR3 length: 14 amino acids. Trimming removed 2 bases at V and 5 bases at J, with 12 bases between. The CDR3 DNA follows: TGTGCCAGCAGCCAACGGGGCGCAGGGACTGAAGCTTTCTTT. This sequence encodes CASSQRGAGTEAFF.

This chain uses TRBV2 with TRBJ2-3; the D gene is possibly TRBD2 (6 bases). Looked up from germline, CDR1 is SNHLY and CDR2 is FYNNEI. The CDR3 consists of 15 residues. V shed 1 base and J shed 2 bases, with 10 bases lying between them. The CDR3 here is CASSEERVSTDTQYF. The CDR3 region has the DNA TGTGCCAGCAGTGAAGAGCGGGTGTCCACAGATACGCAGTATTTT.

The chain is built from TRBV7-6 and TRBJ2-1; 11 bases agree with TRBD1. V was clipped by 5 bases and J by 7 bases; unmatched bases: 7. The CDR3 covers 15 residues. CDR1 and CDR2 (germline): SGHVS, FNYEAQ. In nucleotides, the CDR3 is TGTGCCAGCAGCGACCGGGACAGGGGGAAGAATGAGCAGTTCTTC. This translates into CASSDRDRGKNEQFF.

The V gene is TRBV5-1, the J gene TRBJ2-1; D unresolved. Trimming shortened V by 0 bases and J by 3 bases, and 7 bases separated the two germline ends. The CDR3 has 14 residues. Per the germline V gene, CDR1 is SGHRS and CDR2 is YFSETQ. CDR3 sequence reads: CASSLEQVYNEQFF. DNA of the CDR3: TGCGCCAGCAGCTTGGAGCAGGTCTACAATGAGCAGTTCTTC.

The chain has TRBV7-9 and TRBJ1-1; TRBD1 agrees at 8 bases. The length of the CDR3 is 16 residues. Looked up from germline, CDR1 is SEHNR and CDR2 is FQNEAQ (reference sequence). Trimming at V came to 5 bases and at J to 2 bases, leaving 10 bases not matched to a gene. CDR3: CASSQGPDRVNTEAFF. CDR3 bases: TGTGCCAGCAGCCAGGGCCCGGACAGGGTTAACACTGAAGCTTTCTTT.

The V call is TRBV12-3 or TRBV12-4, the J call TRBJ1-2; the match to TRBD1 covers 9 bases. The CDR3 sequence is 11 residues long. After removal of 10 bases from V and 6 bases from J, the junction contained 3 bases not matched to a gene. The CDR3 sequence: CAIQGADGYTF. In nucleotides, the CDR3 is TGTGCCATACAGGGGGCGGATGGCTACACCTTC.

This clone has a handful of counts. This rearrangement joins TRBV18 to TRBJ1-5; D is unresolved. V lost 2 bases and J lost 5, with 10 bases in between. This CDR3 comprises 14 residues. Germline V gives CDR1 KGHSH, CDR2 LQKENI. The CDR3 DNA reads TGTGCCAGCTCACCAGAGGTCGTCGATCAGCCCCAGCATTTT. Amino acids: CASSPEVVDQPQHF.

The chain carries TRBV5-5 and TRBJ2-3, with TRBD2 as a possible D gene (6 bases). From germline, CDR1 is SGHKS and CDR2 YYEKEE (reference sequence). V was clipped by 4 bases and J by 7 bases, with 13 bases between them. The CDR3 is made up of 13 amino acids. Written as DNA, the CDR3 is TGTGCCAGCAGCGGGGGAGGTCGGAATACGCAGTATTTT. It yields the protein CASSGGGRNTQYF.

The J gene is TRBJ1-1, the V gene TRBV27, with D perhaps matching TRBD1 (6 bases). Per the germline V gene, CDR1 is MNHEY and CDR2 is SMNVEV (reference sequence). The V gene lost 4 bases and the J gene lost 1 base, with 10 bases spanning the gap. This CDR3 has 14 amino acids. As DNA, the CDR3 is TGTGCCAGCAGTTCGGGGGGCGCGAACACTGAAGCTTTCTTT. Translated, it gives CASSSGGANTEAFF.

This clone appeared once. V usage is TRBV20-1 and J usage is TRBJ2-5; 8 positions agree with TRBD1. The length of the CDR3 is 11 residues. Losses at the gene ends were 6 bases for V and 7 bases for J; bases not matched to a gene: 4. Germline V CDR1 and CDR2: DFQATT, SNEGSKA (reference sequence). This chain's CDR3 is CSASTGGTQYF. The CDR3 DNA is TGCAGTGCAAGTACAGGGGGGACCCAGTACTTC.

The chain uses TRBV11-2 and TRBJ1-2; D remains ambiguous. The CDR3 totals 14 residues. Germline values: CDR1 SGHAT, CDR2 FQNNGV. V lost 1 base and J 4 bases, leaving 10 bases between the germline ends. The CDR3 region has the DNA TGTGCCAGCAGCTTAGGCCCCACAGTCTATGGCTACACCTTC. It codes for CASSLGPTVYGYTF.

The V call is TRBV30, the J call TRBJ2-3; D perhaps matches TRBD1 (9 bases). The CDR3 has 15 amino acids. Germline V CDR1 and CDR2: GTSNPN, SVGIG (reference sequence). Trimming removed 0 bases at V and 5 bases at J, with 15 bases between. The CDR3 loop reads CAWSVGGGQGDTQYF. The CDR3 nucleotides read TGTGCCTGGAGTGTCGGGGGGGGACAGGGAGATACGCAGTATTTT.

V and J are TRBV3-1 (or the pseudogene TRBV3-2) and TRBJ2-3; D is perhaps TRBD2 (5 bases). Germline-derived CDR1 and CDR2 are LGHDT and YNNKEL (reference sequence). The CDR3 consists of 14 residues. Between the trimmed V and J ends, which lost 1 base and 4 bases, there was a span of 9 bases. CDR3 nucleotides: TGTGCCAGCAGCCAAGCCGGACTTCCAGATACGCAGTATTTT. Protein: CASSQAGLPDTQYF.

The chain has TRBV27 and TRBJ1-2, with D possibly TRBD1 on 5 matching bases. Per germline, CDR1 MNHEY and CDR2 SMNVEV (reference sequence). V was trimmed by 5 bases and J by 3 bases, leaving 16 bases between them. CDR3 length equals 15 residues. The CDR3 bases are TGTGCCAGCAGTGACCGGGGCGACCGTGACTATGGCTACACCTTC. It encodes CASSDRGDRDYGYTF.

The chain combines TRBV2 with TRBJ2-5; the match to TRBD2 covers 10 bases. The CDR3 is 19 amino acids. The germline gives CDR1 SNHLY, CDR2 FYNNEI. With V trimmed by 3 bases and J by 0 bases, 13 bases remained unmatched. DNA for the CDR3: TGTGCCAGCAGTGAGGTGCTCGCGGGAGCGGGGGGGTACCAAGAGACCCAGTACTTC. Translation gives CASSEVLAGAGGYQETQYF. The whole variable domain, filled in from reference TRBV2 and TRBJ2-5, reads EPEVTQTPSHQVTQMGQEVILRCVPISNHLYFYWYRQILGQKVEFLVSFYNNEISEKSEIFDDQFSVERPDGSNFTLKIRSTKLEDSAMYFCASSEVLAGAGGYQETQYFGPGTRLLVL.

The V call is TRBV5-1, the J call TRBJ2-2; the D is unclear. The CDR3 spans 12 residues. Germline lookup yields CDR1 SGHRS and CDR2 YFSETQ. The V end lost 2 bases, the J end lost 6 bases, and 5 bases lay between the germline ends. CDR3 protein: CASSLGSGELFF. The CDR3 nucleotides are TGCGCCAGCAGCTTAGGGTCCGGGGAGCTGTTTTTT.

CDR3 DNA: TGTGCCAGTAGTATAGGATTCGCAGGAACAGATACGCAGTATTTT. Translating gives CASSIGFAGTDTQYF. This sequence joins TRBV19 and TRBJ2-3; D is unclear. Germline V gene sequence: CDR1 LNHDA, CDR2 SQIVND (reference sequence). The CDR3 loop spans 15 amino acids. With 1 base removed from V and 3 bases from J, the gap between germline ends came to 11 bases.

The chain links TRBV6-5 to TRBJ2-7; a weak D match, TRBD1 (6 bases). CDR1 and CDR2 (germline): MNHEY, SVGAGI. The CDR3 loop spans 13 amino acids. The V and J ends lost 7 bases and 3 bases respectively, with 13 bases between them. CDR3 sequence reads: CASNRASSYEQYF. The CDR3 DNA is TGTGCCAGCAACAGGGCCTCGAGCTACGAGCAGTACTTC.

The J gene is TRBJ2-5, the V gene TRBV7-9; 11 bases fit TRBD2. This CDR3 comprises 15 residues. Losses at the gene ends were 2 bases for V and 4 bases for J; bases not matched to a gene: 3. CDR1 and CDR2 from the germline V gene are SEHNR and FQNEAQ (reference sequence). CDR3 loop: CASSLLAGGGETQYF. The CDR3, as DNA: TGTGCCAGCAGCTTACTAGCGGGGGGAGGAGAGACCCAGTACTTC.

This clone appeared a few times. The chain couples TRBV9 to TRBJ1-1; no clear D. CDR1 and CDR2 (germline): SGDLS, YYNGEE. Between the trimmed V and J ends, which lost 1 base and 4 bases, there was a span of 14 bases. The CDR3 contains 15 residues. For the CDR3, the DNA is TGTGCCAGCAGCGTAAGTCCCGAGGGTGGCACTGAAGCTTTCTTT. Amino acid sequence: CASSVSPEGGTEAFF.